This TCR beta chain emerged from a study of blood T cells in healthy people across ages. This CDR3 has 15 amino acids. Germline V lookup: CDR1 SQVTM, CDR2 ANQGSEA. The V gene lost 2 bases and the J gene lost 5 bases, with 18 bases spanning the gap. Next came a second PCR, run for about 6 to 12 cycles, which used a sample-barcoded 5' primer along with a J-beta primer mix. Every cDNA was tagged by a template-switch adaptor with 12 random nucleotides. MiXCR was run by TCRdb on the 5' RACE reads, yielding one entry per CDR3 protein. This sample has roughly 800,000 distinct CDR3 sequences, with roughly 64% found just once.

Sequenced: blood. This chain connects TRBV29-1 to TRBJ2-5; D call uncertain. The receptor comes from a man aged 30 to 45 in good health. The CDR3, as DNA: TGCAGCGTTGAATTCGATGGGTTCGGGTCGGAGACCCAGTACTTC. Amino acid sequence: CSVEFDGFGSETQYF.